This record covers a single T cell receptor beta chain. The antigen is unknown. This sample was included in a study of T cell responses to AZD1222 COVID-19 vaccine. Study observations and caveats: Repertoires were obtained solely post-peak T cell response. Unmutated regions of variants are reportedly targeted by nearly half of spike-specific TCRs. In a largely white British group with more females than males, clonal diversity was possibly underestimated.

Trimming took 4 bases from V and 2 from J, leaving 13 bases between them. The CDR3 extends over 15 amino acids. Germline CDR1 and CDR2: KGHSY and FQNENV. Libraries were prepared by immunoSEQ multiplex PCR; TCRdb keeps only in-frame clonotypes and omits some of them. The repertoire has about 84,000 clones, over 75% of them found once; the top ten carry 8% to 13%. The receptor comes from an adult who received the AZD1222 COVID-19 vaccine. Here the sequenced sample was peripheral blood, taken 28 days after the second AZD1222 dose. The chain joins TRBV16 to TRBJ2-3, with D possibly TRBD1 on 6 matching bases. The CDR3 loop is CASSRTGQFTDTQYF. CDR3 in DNA: TGTGCCAGCAGCCGAACCGGACAGTTCACAGATACGCAGTATTTT.